A single sample gave rise to the 14 T cell receptor beta chains below, sequenced in a study of T cells in Graves' hyperthyroidism and ophthalmopathy. Amplification yielded TCR beta CDR3 regions, with RNA transcripts as the source. The TCR CDR3 first-round RT-PCR relied on the HTBI primer set. In TCRdb, the multiplex PCR reads were re-called with MiXCR into one record per CDR3 protein. This table holds a few hundred thousand distinct CDR3 sequences, roughly an eighth found once. The sequenced material came from blood. These receptor sequences come from a woman in her thirties or forties with Graves' ophthalmopathy.

The chain employs TRBV6-5 and TRBJ1-2; TRBD1 agrees at 7 bases. CDR3 size: 14 residues. V dropped 0 bases and J dropped 8; count of bases not matched to a gene: 6. CDR1 MNHEY and CDR2 SVGAGI come from the germline V gene. The DNA of the CDR3 is TGTGCCAGCAGTTACTCGACAGGGCTCGGGGGCTACACCTTC. This codes for CASSYSTGLGGYTF.

The sample holds many counts of this clonotype. The rearrangement uses TRBV6-1 and TRBJ2-7; 8 bases align to TRBD1. Trimming cost V 6 bases and J 5 bases; bases outside gene matches: 12. The V gene's germline CDR1 is MNHNS and CDR2 SASEGT. CDR3 length equals 15 residues. The CDR3 loop is CASSSTGGLRDEQYF. For the CDR3, the DNA is TGTGCCAGCAGCTCAACAGGGGGTTTGAGGGACGAGCAGTACTTC.

This clonotype was counted a few times. The chain is built from TRBV11-3 and TRBJ2-3, with 11 positions matching TRBD1. The length of the CDR3 is 14 residues. The germline V gene has CDR1 SGHNT and CDR2 YENEEA. The ends lost 6 bases at V and 6 bases at J; junction bases unmatched: 5. CDR3 DNA: TGTGCCAGCAGGGAGGACAGGGGGCCCGATACGCAGTATTTT. Residues: CASREDRGPDTQYF.

This clonotype was seen at least ten times. V is TRBV12-3 or TRBV12-4 and J is TRBJ1-1, with D possibly being TRBD1 (5 bases). V dropped 8 bases and J dropped 11 bases, with 21 bases sitting between them. There are 13 residues in the CDR3. DNA for the CDR3: TGTGCCAGCGAGACTGACAGCTCCACTGGGGCTTTCTTT. Amino acids: CASETDSSTGAFF.

This clonotype was observed a few times. The chain links TRBV7-9 to TRBJ2-7; TRBD1 or TRBD2 may be the D gene (5 bases each). V lost 0 bases and J lost 3, with 18 bases in between. Per the germline V gene, CDR1 is SEHNR and CDR2 is FQNEAQ (reference sequence). This CDR3 comprises 17 residues. The CDR3 DNA sequence: TGTGCCAGCAGCTTAGCGCTGGGGGACGGCTGGATCTACGAGCAGTACTTC. As protein: CASSLALGDGWIYEQYF.

This clonotype was recorded many times. The V gene is TRBV5-5, the J gene TRBJ2-3; no clear D gene. The CDR3 is made up of 14 amino acids. With 3 bases removed from V and 4 bases from J, the gap between germline ends came to 12 bases. The germline V gene has CDR1 SGHKS and CDR2 YYEKEE (reference sequence). CDR3 sequence (DNA): TGTGCCAGCAGCTATAGTCCGGGCCCAGATACGCAGTATTTT. Translating gives CASSYSPGPDTQYF.

This clonotype was observed a few times. J is TRBJ1-4 and V is TRBV5-1; the D is unclear. V lost 3 bases, J lost 0 bases, and 9 bases lay in between. CDR1 SGHRS and CDR2 YFSETQ come from the germline V gene. The CDR3 runs 15 residues. CDR3 protein: CASSSHVATNEKLFF. CDR3 in DNA: TGCGCCAGCAGCTCCCACGTTGCAACTAATGAAAAACTGTTTTTT.

Of note for this clonotype: A read error may be the cause here, since a much bigger clone is one base away. The CDR3 DNA follows: TGTGCCAGCAAGTCTGGGCAACTGCATTCATTCAATCAGCCCCAGCATTTT. This codes for CASKSGQLHSFNQPQHF. The chain couples TRBV12-3 or TRBV12-4 to TRBJ1-5; no clear D. The V gene lost 7 bases and the J gene lost 3 bases, with 22 bases spanning the gap. This CDR3 has 17 amino acids.

The rearrangement joins TRBV5-1 to TRBJ2-2; D uncertain. CDR1 and CDR2 from the germline V gene are SGHRS and YFSETQ. Trimming took 6 bases from V and 8 from J, leaving 11 bases between them. CDR3 size: 12 residues. CDR3 sequence reads: CASTRISGELFF. The CDR3 DNA follows: TGCGCCAGCACGAGAATTTCAGGGGAGCTGTTTTTT. Full variable domain (remainder filled in from reference TRBV5-1 and TRBJ2-2): KAGVTQTPRYLIKTRGQQVTLSCSPISGHRSVSWYQQTPGQGLQFLFEYFSETQRNKGNFPGRFSGRQFSNSRSEMNVSTLELGDSALYLCASTRISGELFFGEGSRLTVL.

The chain links TRBV3-1 to TRBJ1-2; D unresolved. Deletions cut 0 bases from V and 0 bases from J, with 5 bases between. Germline V CDR1 and CDR2: LGHDT, YNNKEL (reference sequence). The CDR3 sequence is 14 residues long. CDR3: CASSQESTNYGYTF. CDR3 nucleotides: TGTGCCAGCAGCCAAGAGTCGACTAACTATGGCTACACCTTC.

This clonotype was seen only a few times. CDR3 nucleotides: TGCGCCAGCAATCAGGGCCTTCAGAGAGAGACCCAGTACTTC. This encodes CASNQGLQRETQYF. The chain combines TRBV5-1 with TRBJ2-5, with a weak D call TRBD1 (5 bases). The CDR3 spans 14 residues. The V and J ends lost 6 bases and 4 bases respectively, with 16 bases between them. The germline CDR1 and CDR2 sequences are SGHRS and YFSETQ.

In its sample, this clonotype was seen many times. The CDR3 nucleotides read TGTGCCAGCAGTTATACCGGGACTAGCGGAGGGGATACGCAGTATTTT. Residues: CASSYTGTSGGDTQYF. V gene TRBV6-5 combines with J gene TRBJ2-3, with 11 bases that match TRBD2. This CDR3 has 16 residues. V shed 3 bases and J 6 bases; nucleotides not matched to a gene: 8. In germline, CDR1 is MNHEY, CDR2 SVGAGI.

Many counts were recorded for this clonotype. The genes are TRBV2 and TRBJ2-3, with D possibly matching TRBD2 (7 bases). Trimming stripped 5 bases from V and 6 bases from J, with 18 bases between. The germline CDR1 and CDR2 sequences are SNHLY and FYNNEI. The CDR3 consists of 15 residues. The CDR3 DNA is TGTGCCAGCAGTTTGGCGGGGGCAGGGAGCGATACGCAGTATTTT. Its protein is CASSLAGAGSDTQYF. The whole variable domain, remainder taken from reference TRBV2 and TRBJ2-3, is EPEVTQTPSHQVTQMGQEVILRCVPISNHLYFYWYRQILGQKVEFLVSFYNNEISEKSEIFDDQFSVERPDGSNFTLKIRSTKLEDSAMYFCASSLAGAGSDTQYFGPGTRLTVL.

This clonotype was observed at least ten times. The chain is built from TRBV20-1 and TRBJ1-1; 8 positions agree with TRBD1. The germline V gene has CDR1 DFQATT and CDR2 SNEGSKA (reference sequence). V shed 3 bases, J shed 2 bases, and the junction held 2 bases outside the gene matches. There are 13 residues in the CDR3. The CDR3 loop reads CSASQGANTEAFF. CDR3 nucleotides: TGCAGTGCTAGTCAGGGGGCTAACACTGAAGCTTTCTTT.